This T cell receptor beta chain was sequenced in a study of T cell repertoires in cytomegalovirus infection. About the research overall: CMV epitopes that were recently identified and HLA-C-restricted were used alongside well-studied HLA-B-restricted ones. CMV infection together with matching HLA type was indicated by public TCR beta signatures.

TCRdb itself ran the reads through MiXCR, one entry per CDR3 protein. In the table there are 680,000 or so distinct CDR3 sequences, around a third of which are singletons. From germline, CDR1 is SEHNR and CDR2 FQNEAQ (reference sequence). V lost 3 bases and J lost 4; bases outside the gene matches: 6. The CDR3 contains 16 residues. This clonotype was seen a handful of times. The target antigen is unknown. The rearrangement uses TRBV7-9 and TRBJ1-4; 9 bases align to TRBD1. Here the sequenced sample was cultured PBMCs, taken from culture after CMV antigen stimulation. The receptor's source is a human donor in good health (CMV status not recorded). Some clones in this sample may be carry-over from other donors' samples. This CDR3 is CASSLGQGTHNEKLFF. As DNA, the CDR3 is TGTGCCAGCAGCTTGGGACAGGGAACCCATAATGAAAAACTGTTTTTT.